One T cell receptor beta chain is described in this entry. The antigen remains undetermined. The conserved phenylalanine or tryptophan normally closing the CDR3 is absent here, so this likely arose from a read error. The entry originates in a study of tumor and adjacent non-tumor tissue in lung cancer. Study summary: On average, productive TCRbeta reads reached about 4.17 million per sample. General study points: Tumor repertoires had a smaller top 100 clone share than normal lung.

The template was RNA from unsorted bulk tissue. Newly diagnosed lung cancer patients had thoracic surgery in China, August–late 2014, without prior chemotherapy. A modified ARM-PCR protocol with three rounds of nested PCR amplified TCRbeta. TCRdb re-analysed the multiplex PCR reads in MiXCR, keeping a single row per CDR3 protein. Altogether over 130,000 distinct CDR3 sequences are present, about 71% being singletons, with the ten largest covering roughly 18%. Per germline, CDR1 SGHAT and CDR2 FQNNGV. There are 13 residues in the CDR3. The sequence was collected from a man aged 55-75 years with small cell lung cancer. The sample taken for sequencing was lung tumor tissue. The rearrangement joins TRBV11-2 to TRBJ1-2; D call uncertain. The CDR3 nucleotides are TGTGCCAGCAGCTTAGTACGGAACTATGACTACACCCTC. This sequence encodes CASSLVRNYDYTL.